This T cell receptor (beta chain) was captured in a study of cytomegalovirus exposure and HLA in healthy donors. Study-level findings and limits: CMV antigen specificity of a few CMV-associated chains was confirmed in vitro. An analysis done earlier found most TCR beta V segments productive about 90% or about 30% of the time. The study labeled under 200 TCR beta chains cytomegalovirus-associated. Trimming of TCR beta V- and J-genes showed a link, identified in a later analysis, to a missense DCLRE1C variant.

With regard to this clone: Its antigen is currently unknown.

This CDR3 has 16 residues. Germline V gene lookup returns CDR1 SGHVS and CDR2 FQNEAQ. Trimming pared 3 bases from V and 4 bases from J, leaving 15 bases between. The PCR ran on 60 Vbeta and 13 Jbeta primers. Sequenced by immunoSEQ multiplex PCR; TCRdb stores in-frame clones only, minus some. Of around 110,000 clones listed, 73% are singletons. Sequenced material: PBMCs. This sequence was found in a young woman in good health and CMV-seronegative. This sequence joins TRBV7-8 and TRBJ2-2, with D possibly matching TRBD1 (6 bases). The CDR3 spells CASSFHRDRGTGELFF. For the CDR3, the DNA is TGTGCCAGCAGCTTTCACAGGGACCGGGGCACCGGGGAGCTGTTTTTT.